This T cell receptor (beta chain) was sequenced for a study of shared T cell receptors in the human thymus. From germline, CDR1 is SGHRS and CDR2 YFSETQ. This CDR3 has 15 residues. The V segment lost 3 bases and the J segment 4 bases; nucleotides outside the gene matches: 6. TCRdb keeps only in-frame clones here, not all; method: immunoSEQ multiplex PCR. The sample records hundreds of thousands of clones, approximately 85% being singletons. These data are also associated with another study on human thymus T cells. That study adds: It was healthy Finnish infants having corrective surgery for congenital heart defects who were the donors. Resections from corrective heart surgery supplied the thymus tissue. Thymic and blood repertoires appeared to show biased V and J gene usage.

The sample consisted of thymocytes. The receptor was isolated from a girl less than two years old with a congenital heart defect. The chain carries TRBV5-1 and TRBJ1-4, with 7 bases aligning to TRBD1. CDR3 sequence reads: CASSWTGTVNEKLFF. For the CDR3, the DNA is TGCGCCAGCAGCTGGACCGGGACAGTTAATGAAAAACTGTTTTTT.